This TCR beta chain was documented in a study of vaccination effects on CD4 cells after COVID-19 (dated by TCRdb to the early 2020s). Looking at the study overall: Each participant received two doses of an mRNA SARS-CoV-2 vaccine, either BNT162b2 or mRNA-1273. Pre-vaccine samples were drawn from two convalescent patients 16 days and one week before the first dose, at 142 and 148 days after COVID-19 diagnosis. The study compared SARS-CoV-2 spike-specific CD4+ TCR repertoires before and after mRNA vaccination in COVID-19 convalescent patients and infection-naive vaccine recipients. The full study included 10 COVID-19 convalescent patients and several SARS-CoV-2-naive healthy vaccine recipients. Cultures from other donors in the study were sequenced using the Oncomine TCR Beta short-read assay on an Illumina iSeq 100.

As for this clone: Its antigen is currently not known. One base away there is no much larger clone; base qualities are not given.

In the ViraFEST assay, PBMC were stimulated with viral peptide pools, and antigen-specific CD4+ T cell clonotypes were then identified by expansion using TCR sequencing. After 10 days of culture, CD4+ T cells were isolated with the EasySep CD4+ T cell isolation kit. Convalescent patients had PCR-confirmed SARS-CoV-2 infection between March and December 2020, before Alpha, Beta and Delta variants emerged in the United States. Each well held two million PBMC cultured in IMDM containing around 5% human AB serum, roughly 9.9 IU/ml IL-2 and gentamicin, along with around 11 ug/ml peptides. On days 3 and 7, half of the culture medium was replaced with fresh IL-2-containing medium. Unless noted otherwise, every peptide stimulation condition was grown in triplicate wells. Using Ficoll-Paque Plus gradient centrifugation, PBMC were separated from whole blood and then either used fresh or cryopreserved at -140C. Genomic DNA was extracted from cultured CD4+ T cells with the QIAamp micro DNA kit.

V loses 7 bases of germline sequence and J loses 2 bases, and the interval between the two ends is 8 bases. From a lookup of the germline V gene (reference sequence), CDR1 and CDR2 are DFQATT and SNEGSKA. Measured from the cysteine to the phenylalanine, the CDR3 is 11 residues long. Of the read, only the CDR3 DNA is kept; its 33 bases are in frame from base 1. Overall results and qualifications from the work: Clones induced by infection and clones induced by vaccination both contracted markedly at late timepoints after vaccination, which fits with T cell responses waning over time. For convalescent patients, new clones induced by the vaccine made up most of the post-vaccine spike-reactive repertoire, and these new clones were largely distinct from the clones induced by infection. Only a small number of convalescent patients were included, and no early post-infection timepoints were available, which limited the study.

Library preparation employed the immunoSEQ multiplex PCR assay. TCR beta CDR3 sequencing was performed on DNA from the cultured, isolated CD4+ T cells. In the original analysis: Non-productive TCR sequences were removed, reads were trimmed to the CDR3 region, and CDR3s of at least 7 amino acids were retained. The MANAFEST web app was used to pick out antigen-specific clonotypes by comparing their expansion in peptide wells with that in reference cultures. To be called positive, a clone needed expansion at FDR<0.05 compared with the reference and with all other wells, an odds ratio greater than 5, and a frequency greater than 0.1% in two replicate wells. A clonotype was defined as cross-reactive if the clonotype was significantly expanded both in SARS-CoV-2 spike wells and in at least one common cold coronavirus spike condition. CDR3 similarity was assessed by Levenshtein distance with the stringdist R package, and unrooted trees were built with ape in R 3.6.1. TCRdb holds this immuneACCESS table with in-frame rearrangements only. Some clones are missing; in checked studies, unresolved V genes explain under half, and the rest has no known cause. V, J and clone size were drawn from that table, and D and trimming were deduced from the DNA. The sample has 20,000 to 25,000 clones on record, 75% to 85% of them singletons. The top ten hold 35% to 40% of the sample.

The receptor comes from a human donor who had a prior SARS-CoV-2 infection. This specimen was CD4+ T cells from PBMCs cultured with a peptide pool, taken before COVID-19 vaccination. The chain is assembled from TRBV20-1 and TRBJ1-2; the D gene is perhaps TRBD1, on 6 matching bases. The bases are TGCAGTGGACAGGCCAACTATGGCTACACCTTC. Protein translation: CSGQANYGYTF.